This T cell receptor (beta chain) derives from a study of OX40 agonist ivuxolimab in advanced cancers. Study overall: Among those treated, three patients had partial responses, one with hepatocellular carcinoma and two with cutaneous melanoma.

The CDR3 totals 14 residues. The J segment lost 3 bases and the V segment lost 5 bases, leaving 6 bases of the junction unmatched. Germline-derived CDR1 and CDR2 are SGHTA and FQGTGA. Generated by immunoSEQ multiplex PCR, the TCRdb table keeps only in-frame clones and is missing some. This table holds under 65,000 clones, roughly 81% found once. Sequences were derived from CD4+ or CD8+ T cells sorted from blood, sampled in a trial of the OX40 agonist ivuxolimab. The chain couples TRBV7-3 to TRBJ2-7; 8 bases match TRBD1. The receptor's source is an adult with an advanced solid tumor such as melanoma, head and neck, liver or kidney cancer. CDR3 region: CASSPQGGGYEQYF. The CDR3 DNA sequence: TGTGCCAGCAGCCCACAGGGGGGAGGCTACGAGCAGTACTTC.